This T cell receptor beta chain was recorded in a study of shared clonotypes between healthy human individuals (dated by TCRdb to the early 2020s). In terms of the full investigation: The cohort included three men and a couple of women between 18 and 49 years of age. For each donor, CD4 naive and CD4 memory were each given three plates, CD8 naive was given two plates, and CD8 memory was given one plate. To estimate repertoire size and how much clonotypes are shared between individuals, the study performed deep sequencing of blood TCR repertoires from about five healthy adults. To increase sequencing depth and limit assay-specific biases, different laboratories used diverse techniques to prepare libraries and sequence TCR repertoires. Between about 0.94 and 8.9 billion PBMCs per donor were obtained by leukapheresis.

General findings and caveats noted by the study authors: When a few donors were compared, the shared fraction of clonotypes was 5% to 6.5% for naive CD4, 3% to 4% for naive CD8, roughly 2.5% for memory CD4, and 0.35% to 0.5% for memory CD8. The small number of donors limited the genetic and exposure-history diversity represented. Pairwise subsampling led to the expectation that sequencing depth would affect the degree of clonotype sharing among donors. Only blood was sampled, and tissue TCR repertoires likely differ from those in blood. Naive subsets generally had larger estimated clonotype richness than memory subsets did. Even with the large sequencing depth, rarefaction of the sorted-subset datasets indicated that sequencing was incomplete. Compared with non-shared clonotypes, clonotypes shared by all four sorted-subset donors had higher generation probabilities.

Per the germline V gene, SNHLY is the CDR1 and FYNNEI is the CDR2. The trim is 3 bases for V and 6 bases for J, with a gap of 15 bases between the germline ends. Spanning cysteine to phenylalanine, the CDR3 consists of 14 amino acids. Only the CDR3 region is kept as DNA, spanning 42 bases read in frame from base 1. CD8 naive samples were CD45RO-negative cells positively selected for CCR7, giving a CD45RA+CCR7+ population that excluded TemRA cells. The donors were healthy, HIV-negative adults who had no recently reported acute infections or vaccinations. Every donor was a Caucasian adult living in Nashville, Tennessee, USA. After blood collection by leukapheresis, PBMCs were isolated using Ficoll-Histopaque density gradient centrifugation and then cryopreserved in the vapor phase of liquid nitrogen. Analytical flow cytometry was used to check the purity and quantity of every magnetically sorted T cell population. From each sorted fraction, genomic DNA was isolated and quantified by UV absorbance on a Nanodrop 2000c.

TCR CDR3 regions were amplified from genomic DNA by multiplex PCR using the deep immunoSEQ assay. Extracted genomic DNA from each cell subset was distributed evenly across all wells of several immunoSEQ 96-well plates, and each plate was treated as a replicate. For sorted subsets, each replicate PCR was loaded with about 0.2 ug genomic DNA, equivalent to 25,000 to 35,000 T cell genomes. Purified libraries were measured with a Qubit 3.0 fluorometer, size-checked on a Bioanalyzer 2100, and measured again with the KAPA Library Quantification kit. Every immunoSEQ 96-well plate was sequenced on a dedicated single-read 150-cycle Illumina NextSeq 550 flow cell. The paper's processing steps were these. Because only junctional sequences without quality scores were contained in the immunoSEQ output, filtering matching that applied to full-length reads could not be performed. To assign V/J genes and CDR3, sequences were annotated against IMGT germline references using PyIR, a Python wrapper for IgBLAST v1.9. Reads with weak V/J assignments (E-value above 1e-6), missing CDR3, stop codons, out-of-frame junctions, or ambiguous translated residues were removed. A V3J clonotype was defined by an identical inferred V gene, J gene, and CDR3 amino acid sequence. Percentage overlap between repertoires was calculated by dividing the number of shared unique clonotypes by the size of the smaller repertoire. Richness of each repertoire was evaluated using RTK rarefaction, the Chao1 estimator, and Recon v2.1 estimates of unobserved clonotypes. OLGA was used to compute generation probabilities for all TCRbeta clonotypes that the gDNA method yielded from four donors. TCRdb took this table from immuneACCESS and kept in-frame rearrangements with V and J called. Such tables lack part of the clones; where checked against another copy, unresolved V genes explain under half of the gap, and the rest is unexplained. V and J calls and clone size follow that table, whereas D and trimming were derived from the DNA. This sample comprises about 2.1 million clones, over 85% of them detected only once. Under 2% of the sample is in the top ten clones.

With respect to this clone: This receptor's antigen is unknown. No clone much larger than this one lies a single base away; base qualities are absent.

The chain uses TRBV2 and TRBJ2-7; the D gene is possibly TRBD2, with 6 bases matching. The receptor comes from a man aged 18-30 years in good health. Some clones in this sample may be carry-over from other donors' samples. The material sequenced was naive CD8+ T cells from PBMCs. The label giving this sample's cell subset or site can be read as: CD45RA+CCR7+. The bases read TGTGCCAGCAGTGAGTCTAGCGTCGGGGTCGAGCAGTACTTC. The translation is CASSESSVGVEQYF.